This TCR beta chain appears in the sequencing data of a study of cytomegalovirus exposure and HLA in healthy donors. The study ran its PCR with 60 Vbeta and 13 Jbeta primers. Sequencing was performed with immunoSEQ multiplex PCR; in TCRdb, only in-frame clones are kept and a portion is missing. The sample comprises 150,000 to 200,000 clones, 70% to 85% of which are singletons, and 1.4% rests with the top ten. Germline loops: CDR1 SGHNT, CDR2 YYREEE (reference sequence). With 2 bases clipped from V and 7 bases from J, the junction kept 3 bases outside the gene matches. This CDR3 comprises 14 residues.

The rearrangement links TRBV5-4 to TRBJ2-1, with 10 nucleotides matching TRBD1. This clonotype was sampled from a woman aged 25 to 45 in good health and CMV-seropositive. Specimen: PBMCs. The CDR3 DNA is TGTGCCAGCAGCTTCTGGACAGGGGGTAATGAGCAGTTCTTC. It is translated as CASSFWTGGNEQFF.